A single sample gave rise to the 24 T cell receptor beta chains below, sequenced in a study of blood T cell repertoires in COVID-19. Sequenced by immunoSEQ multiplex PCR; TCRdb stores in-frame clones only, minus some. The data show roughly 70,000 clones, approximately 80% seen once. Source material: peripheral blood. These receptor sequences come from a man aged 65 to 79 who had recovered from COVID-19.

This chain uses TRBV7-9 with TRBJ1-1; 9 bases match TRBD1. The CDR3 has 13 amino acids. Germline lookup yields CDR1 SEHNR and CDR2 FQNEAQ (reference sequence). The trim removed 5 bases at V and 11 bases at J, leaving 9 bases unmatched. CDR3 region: CASSTGQGMRAFF. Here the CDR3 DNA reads TGTGCCAGCAGCACCGGACAGGGGATGAGGGCTTTCTTT.

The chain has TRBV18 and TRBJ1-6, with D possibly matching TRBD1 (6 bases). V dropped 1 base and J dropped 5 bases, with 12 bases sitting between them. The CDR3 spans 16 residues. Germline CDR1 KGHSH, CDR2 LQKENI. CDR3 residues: CASSPLAAGDNSPLHF. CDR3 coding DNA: TGTGCCAGCTCACCACTCGCAGCAGGGGATAATTCACCCCTCCACTTT.

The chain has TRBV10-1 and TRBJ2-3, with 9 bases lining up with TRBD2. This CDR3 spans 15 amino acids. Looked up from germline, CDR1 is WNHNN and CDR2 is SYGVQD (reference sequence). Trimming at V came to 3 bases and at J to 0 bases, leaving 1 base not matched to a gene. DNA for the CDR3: TGCGCCAGCAGTGATACTAGCGGGAGCACAGATACGCAGTATTTT. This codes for CASSDTSGSTDTQYF.

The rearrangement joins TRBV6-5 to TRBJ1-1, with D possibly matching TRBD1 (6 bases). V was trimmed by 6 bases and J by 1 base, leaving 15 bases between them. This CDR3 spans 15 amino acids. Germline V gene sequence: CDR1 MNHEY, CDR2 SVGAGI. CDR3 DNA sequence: TGTGCCAGCAGGCACCCGGGACACAAGAACACTGAAGCTTTCTTT. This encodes CASRHPGHKNTEAFF.

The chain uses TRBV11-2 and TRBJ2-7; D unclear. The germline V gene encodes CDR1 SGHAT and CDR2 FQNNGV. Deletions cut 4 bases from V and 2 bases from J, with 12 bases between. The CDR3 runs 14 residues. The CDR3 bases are TGTGCCAGCAGCTCCTTTGTGGCCCCCTACGAGCAGTACTTC. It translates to CASSSFVAPYEQYF. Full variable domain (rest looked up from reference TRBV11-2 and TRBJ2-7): EAGVAQSPRYKIIEKRQSVAFWCNPISGHATLYWYQQILGQGPKLLIQFQNNGVVDDSQLPKDRFSAERLKGVDSTLKIQPAKLEDSAVYLCASSSFVAPYEQYFGPGTRLTVT.

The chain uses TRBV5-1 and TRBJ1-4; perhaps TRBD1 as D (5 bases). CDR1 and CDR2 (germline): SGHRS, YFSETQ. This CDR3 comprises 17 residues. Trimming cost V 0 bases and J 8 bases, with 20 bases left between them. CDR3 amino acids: CASSLGFADGPGEKLFF. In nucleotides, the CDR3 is TGCGCCAGCAGCTTGGGCTTTGCCGACGGACCAGGGGAAAAACTGTTTTTT.

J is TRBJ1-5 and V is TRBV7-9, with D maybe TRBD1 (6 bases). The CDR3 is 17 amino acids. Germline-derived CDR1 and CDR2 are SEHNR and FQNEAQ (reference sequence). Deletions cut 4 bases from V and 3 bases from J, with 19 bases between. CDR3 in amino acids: CASSSSTQGGDNQPQHF. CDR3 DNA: TGTGCCAGCAGCTCGTCGACACAGGGTGGAGACAATCAGCCCCAGCATTTT.

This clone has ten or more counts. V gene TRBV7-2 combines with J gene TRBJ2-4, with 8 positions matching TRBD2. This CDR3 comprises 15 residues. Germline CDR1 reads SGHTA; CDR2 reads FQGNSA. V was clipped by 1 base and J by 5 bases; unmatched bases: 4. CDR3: CASSLVAGGQNIQYF. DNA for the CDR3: TGTGCCAGCAGCTTAGTCGCGGGGGGCCAAAACATTCAGTACTTC.

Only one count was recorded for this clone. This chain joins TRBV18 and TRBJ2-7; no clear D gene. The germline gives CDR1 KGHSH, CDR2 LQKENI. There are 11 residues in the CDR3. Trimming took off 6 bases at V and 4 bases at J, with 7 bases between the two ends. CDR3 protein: CASSTAYEQYF. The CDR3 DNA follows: TGTGCCAGCTCGACTGCGTACGAGCAGTACTTC.

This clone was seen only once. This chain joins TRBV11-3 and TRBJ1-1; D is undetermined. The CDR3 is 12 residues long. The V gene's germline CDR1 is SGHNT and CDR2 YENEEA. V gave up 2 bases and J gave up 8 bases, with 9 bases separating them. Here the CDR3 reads CASSLLALEAFF. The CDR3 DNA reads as TGTGCCAGCAGCTTATTAGCATTGGAAGCTTTCTTT.

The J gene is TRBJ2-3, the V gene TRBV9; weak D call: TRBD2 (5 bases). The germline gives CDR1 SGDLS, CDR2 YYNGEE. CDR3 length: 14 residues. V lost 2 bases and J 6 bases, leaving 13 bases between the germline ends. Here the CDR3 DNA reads TGTGCCAGCAGCGTTCGGCTAGCTTCGGATACGCAGTATTTT. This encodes CASSVRLASDTQYF.

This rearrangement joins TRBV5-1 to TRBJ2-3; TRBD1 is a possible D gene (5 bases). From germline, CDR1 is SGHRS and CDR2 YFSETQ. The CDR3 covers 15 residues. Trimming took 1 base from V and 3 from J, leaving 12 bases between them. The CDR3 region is CASSLQGSWTDTQYF. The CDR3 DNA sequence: TGCGCCAGCAGCTTGCAGGGATCCTGGACAGATACGCAGTATTTT. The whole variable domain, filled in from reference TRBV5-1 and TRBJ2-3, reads KAGVTQTPRYLIKTRGQQVTLSCSPISGHRSVSWYQQTPGQGLQFLFEYFSETQRNKGNFPGRFSGRQFSNSRSEMNVSTLELGDSALYLCASSLQGSWTDTQYFGPGTRLTVL.

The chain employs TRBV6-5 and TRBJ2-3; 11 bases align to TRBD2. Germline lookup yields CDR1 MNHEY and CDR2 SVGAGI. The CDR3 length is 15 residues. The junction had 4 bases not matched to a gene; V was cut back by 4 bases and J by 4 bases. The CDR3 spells CASSSTSGGPDTQYF. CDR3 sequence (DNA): TGTGCCAGCAGTTCCACTAGCGGGGGACCAGATACGCAGTATTTT.

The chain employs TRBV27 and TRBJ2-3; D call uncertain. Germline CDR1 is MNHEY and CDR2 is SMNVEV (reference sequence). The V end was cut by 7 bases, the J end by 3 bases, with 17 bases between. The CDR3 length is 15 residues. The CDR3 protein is CASTSYPGRTDTQYF. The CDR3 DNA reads TGTGCCAGCACCTCCTACCCAGGCAGGACAGATACGCAGTATTTT.

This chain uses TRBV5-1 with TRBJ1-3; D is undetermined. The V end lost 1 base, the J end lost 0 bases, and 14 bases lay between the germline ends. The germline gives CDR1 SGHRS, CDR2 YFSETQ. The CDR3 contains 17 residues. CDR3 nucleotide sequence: TGCGCCAGCAGCTTGTACGGTCGCCAGGACTCTGGAAACACCATATATTTT. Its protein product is CASSLYGRQDSGNTIYF.

The CDR3 spells CASRPIQGREQYF. The CDR3 DNA is TGTGCCAGCAGACCCATACAGGGGAGGGAGCAGTACTTC. The chain carries TRBV28 and TRBJ2-7; D is perhaps TRBD1 (7 bases). Germline assignment: CDR1 MDHEN and CDR2 SYDVKM. Trimming left V 6 bases short and J 7 bases short, with 16 bases between. The CDR3 has 13 residues.

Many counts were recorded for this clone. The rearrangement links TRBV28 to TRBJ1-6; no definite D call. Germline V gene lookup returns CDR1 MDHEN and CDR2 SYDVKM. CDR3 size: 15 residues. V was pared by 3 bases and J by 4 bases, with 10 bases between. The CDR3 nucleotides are TGTGCCAGCAGTTTCGAAGCCCTTTATAATTCACCCCTCCACTTT. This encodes CASSFEALYNSPLHF.

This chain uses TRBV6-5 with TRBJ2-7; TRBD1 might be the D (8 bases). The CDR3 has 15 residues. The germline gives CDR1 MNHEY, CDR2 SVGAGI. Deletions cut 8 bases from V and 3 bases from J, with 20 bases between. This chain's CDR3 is CASRQTGGDHYEQYF. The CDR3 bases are TGTGCCAGCCGCCAAACAGGGGGGGACCACTACGAGCAGTACTTC.

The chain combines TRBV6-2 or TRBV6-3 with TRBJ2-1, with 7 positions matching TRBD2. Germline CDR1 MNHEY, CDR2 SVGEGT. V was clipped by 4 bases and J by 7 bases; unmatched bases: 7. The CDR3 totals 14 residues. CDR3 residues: CASSWDYLGNEQFF. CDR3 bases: TGTGCCAGCAGTTGGGACTATCTCGGGAATGAGCAGTTCTTC.

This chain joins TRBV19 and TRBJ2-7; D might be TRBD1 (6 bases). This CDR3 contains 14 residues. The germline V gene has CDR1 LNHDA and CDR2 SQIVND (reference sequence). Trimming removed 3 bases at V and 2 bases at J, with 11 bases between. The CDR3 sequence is CASSIRGNPYEQYF. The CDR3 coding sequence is TGTGCCAGTAGTATCAGGGGCAACCCCTACGAGCAGTACTTC.

The DNA of the CDR3 is TGTGCCAGCAGCCCTAGCACGGACCCGGGGTACGAGCAGTACTTC. It encodes CASSPSTDPGYEQYF. The rearrangement links TRBV5-5 to TRBJ2-7; TRBD2 is a possible D gene (5 bases). This CDR3 is 15 amino acids long. The V gene lost 4 bases and the J gene lost 4 bases, with 18 bases spanning the gap. Germline CDR1 and CDR2: SGHKS and YYEKEE (reference sequence).

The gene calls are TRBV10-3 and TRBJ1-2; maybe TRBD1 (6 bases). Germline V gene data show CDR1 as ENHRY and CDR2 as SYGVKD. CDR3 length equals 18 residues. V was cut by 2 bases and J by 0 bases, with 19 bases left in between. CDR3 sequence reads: CAISEPPGQILANYGYTF. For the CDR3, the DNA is TGTGCCATCAGTGAGCCTCCGGGACAAATCTTAGCTAACTATGGCTACACCTTC.

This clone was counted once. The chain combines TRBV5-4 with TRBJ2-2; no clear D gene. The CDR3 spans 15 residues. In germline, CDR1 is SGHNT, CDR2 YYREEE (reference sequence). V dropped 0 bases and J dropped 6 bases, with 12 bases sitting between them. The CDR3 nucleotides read TGTGCCAGCAGCTTGGGCCAGGCAATGGCCGGGGAGCTGTTTTTT. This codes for CASSLGQAMAGELFF.

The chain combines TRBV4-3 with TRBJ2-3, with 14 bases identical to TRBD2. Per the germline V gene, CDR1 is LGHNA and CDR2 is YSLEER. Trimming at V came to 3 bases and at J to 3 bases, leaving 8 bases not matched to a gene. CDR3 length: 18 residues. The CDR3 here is CASSQGTSGSLGTDTQYF. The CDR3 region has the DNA TGCGCCAGCAGCCAGGGGACTAGCGGGAGTCTAGGAACAGATACGCAGTATTTT.